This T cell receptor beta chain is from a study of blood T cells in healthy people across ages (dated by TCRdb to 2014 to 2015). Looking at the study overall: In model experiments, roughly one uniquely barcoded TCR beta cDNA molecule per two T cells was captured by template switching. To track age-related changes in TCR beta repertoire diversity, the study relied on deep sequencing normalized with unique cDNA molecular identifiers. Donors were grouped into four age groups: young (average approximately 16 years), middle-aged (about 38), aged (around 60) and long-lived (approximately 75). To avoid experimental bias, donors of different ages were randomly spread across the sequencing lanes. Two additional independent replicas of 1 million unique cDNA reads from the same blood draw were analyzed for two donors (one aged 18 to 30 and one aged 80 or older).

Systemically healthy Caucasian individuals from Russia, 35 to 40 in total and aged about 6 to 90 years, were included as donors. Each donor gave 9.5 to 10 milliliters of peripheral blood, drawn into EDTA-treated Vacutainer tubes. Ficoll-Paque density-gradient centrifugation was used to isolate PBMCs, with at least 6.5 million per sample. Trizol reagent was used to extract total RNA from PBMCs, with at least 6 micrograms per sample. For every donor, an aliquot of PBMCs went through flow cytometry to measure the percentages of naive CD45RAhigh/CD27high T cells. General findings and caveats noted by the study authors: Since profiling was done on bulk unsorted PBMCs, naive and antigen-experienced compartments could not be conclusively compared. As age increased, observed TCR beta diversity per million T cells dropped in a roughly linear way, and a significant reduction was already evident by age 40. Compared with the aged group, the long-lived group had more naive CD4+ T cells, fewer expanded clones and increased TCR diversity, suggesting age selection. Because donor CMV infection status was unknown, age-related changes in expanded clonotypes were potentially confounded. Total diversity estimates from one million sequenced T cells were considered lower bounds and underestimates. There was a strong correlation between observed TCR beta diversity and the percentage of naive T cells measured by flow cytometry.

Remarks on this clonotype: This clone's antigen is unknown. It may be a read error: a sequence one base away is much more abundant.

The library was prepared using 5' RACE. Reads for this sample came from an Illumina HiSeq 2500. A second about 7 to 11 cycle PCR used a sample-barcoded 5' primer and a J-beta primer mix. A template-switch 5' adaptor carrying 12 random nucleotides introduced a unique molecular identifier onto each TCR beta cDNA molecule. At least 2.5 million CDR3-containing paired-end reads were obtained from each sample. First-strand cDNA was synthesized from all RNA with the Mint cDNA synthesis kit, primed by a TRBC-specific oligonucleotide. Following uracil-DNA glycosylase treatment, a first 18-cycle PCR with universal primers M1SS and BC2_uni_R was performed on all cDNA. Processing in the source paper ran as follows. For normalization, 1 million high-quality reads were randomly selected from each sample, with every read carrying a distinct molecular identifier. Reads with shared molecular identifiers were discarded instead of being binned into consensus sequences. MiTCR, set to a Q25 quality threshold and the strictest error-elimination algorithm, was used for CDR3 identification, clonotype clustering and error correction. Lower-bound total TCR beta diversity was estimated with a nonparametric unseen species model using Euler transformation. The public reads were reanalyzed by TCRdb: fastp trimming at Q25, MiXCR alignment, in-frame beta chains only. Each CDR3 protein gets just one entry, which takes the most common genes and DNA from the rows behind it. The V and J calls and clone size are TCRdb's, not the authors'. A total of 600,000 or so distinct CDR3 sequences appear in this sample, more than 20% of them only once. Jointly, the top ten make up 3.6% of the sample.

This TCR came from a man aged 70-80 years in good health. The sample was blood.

The CDR3 is CVSSLDRGYQETQYF. The DNA is TGTGTCAGCAGTTTAGACAGGGGTTACCAAGAGACCCAGTACTTC. Recombination joined TRBV12-3 or TRBV12-4 with TRBJ2-5; the central 8 bases match TRBD1. The CDR3 numbers 15 residues from cysteine through phenylalanine. Left in the record is the CDR3 DNA by itself, 45 bases read in frame from the first base.